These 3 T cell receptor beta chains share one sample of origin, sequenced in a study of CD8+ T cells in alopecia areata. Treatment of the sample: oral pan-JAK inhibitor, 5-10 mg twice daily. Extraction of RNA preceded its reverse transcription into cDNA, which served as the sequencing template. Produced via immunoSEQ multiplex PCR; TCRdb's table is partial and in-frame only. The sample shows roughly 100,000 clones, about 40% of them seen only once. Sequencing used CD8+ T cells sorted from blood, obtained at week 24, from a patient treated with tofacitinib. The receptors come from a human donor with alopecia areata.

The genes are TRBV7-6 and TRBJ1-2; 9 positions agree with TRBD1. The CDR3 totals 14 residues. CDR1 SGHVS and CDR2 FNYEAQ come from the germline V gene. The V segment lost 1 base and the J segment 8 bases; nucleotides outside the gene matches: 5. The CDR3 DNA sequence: TGTGCCAGCAGCTTAGGGGACAGGGTAAACGGCTACACCTTC. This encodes CASSLGDRVNGYTF. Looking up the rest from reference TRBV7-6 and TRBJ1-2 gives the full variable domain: GAGVSQSPRYKVTKRGQDVALRCDPISGHVSLYWYRQALGQGPEFLTYFNYEAQQDKSGLPNDRFSAERPEGSISTLTIQRTEQRDSAMYRCASSLGDRVNGYTFGSGTRLTVV.

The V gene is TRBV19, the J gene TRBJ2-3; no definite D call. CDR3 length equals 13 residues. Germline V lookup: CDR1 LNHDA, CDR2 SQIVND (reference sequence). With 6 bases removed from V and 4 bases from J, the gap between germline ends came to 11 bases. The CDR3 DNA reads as TGTGCCAGTAGCAGGCAAGGTCCAGATACGCAGTATTTT. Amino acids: CASSRQGPDTQYF.

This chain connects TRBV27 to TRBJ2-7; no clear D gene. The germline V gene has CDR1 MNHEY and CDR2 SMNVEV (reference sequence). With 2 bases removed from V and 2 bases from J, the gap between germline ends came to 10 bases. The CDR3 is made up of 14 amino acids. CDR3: CASSLIWPPYEQYF. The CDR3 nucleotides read TGTGCCAGCAGTTTAATTTGGCCTCCCTACGAGCAGTACTTC.